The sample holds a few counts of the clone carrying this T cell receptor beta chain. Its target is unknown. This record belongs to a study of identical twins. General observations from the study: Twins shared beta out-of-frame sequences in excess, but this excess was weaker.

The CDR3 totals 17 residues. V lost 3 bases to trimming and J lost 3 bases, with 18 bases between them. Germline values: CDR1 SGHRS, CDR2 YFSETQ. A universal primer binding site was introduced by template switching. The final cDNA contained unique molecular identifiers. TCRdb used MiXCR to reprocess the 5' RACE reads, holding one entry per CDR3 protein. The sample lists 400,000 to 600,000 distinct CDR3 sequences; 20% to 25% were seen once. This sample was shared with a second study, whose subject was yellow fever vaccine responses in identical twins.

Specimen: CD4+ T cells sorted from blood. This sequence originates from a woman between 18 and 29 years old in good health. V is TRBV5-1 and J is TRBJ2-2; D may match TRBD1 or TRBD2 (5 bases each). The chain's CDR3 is CASSWGSSGIDTGELFF. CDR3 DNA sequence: TGCGCCAGCAGCTGGGGGAGTTCGGGGATAGACACCGGGGAGCTGTTTTTT.